A selection of T cell receptor beta chains follows, all from one sample in a study of T cell changes during pregnancy in multiple sclerosis. The method was immunoSEQ multiplex PCR; TCRdb's version includes in-frame clones alone and lacks a portion of them. The sample shows about 44,000 clones, about 89% of them seen only once. The sequencing here drew on CD4+ T cells from peripheral blood mononuclear cells, taken in the first trimester of pregnancy. These receptors all stem from a female donor with multiple sclerosis, enrolled in a pregnancy study. CDR3s leave out the opening cysteine and the closing phenylalanine or tryptophan.

j_gene: TRBJ2-1; v_gene: TRBV6-4; CDR3aa: ASSETGYNEQF
j_gene: TRBJ2-3; v_gene: TRBV5-5; CDR3aa: ASSGRTGGASTDTQY
j_gene: TRBJ1-2; v_gene: TRBV4-1; CDR3aa: ASSQPGRGTGYT
j_gene: TRBJ1-1; v_gene: TRBV14; CDR3aa: ASSRTNTEAF
j_gene: TRBJ2-7; v_gene: TRBV7-2; CDR3aa: ASSFGGALGEQY
j_gene: TRBJ2-7; v_gene: TRBV11-2; CDR3aa: ASSFGASGSSSYYEQY
j_gene: TRBJ2-6; v_gene: TRBV4-1; CDR3aa: ASSQPLESGANVLT
j_gene: TRBJ2-5; v_gene: TRBV6-6; CDR3aa: ASRGLETQY
j_gene: TRBJ1-2; v_gene: TRBV28; CDR3aa: ASTPQGAYYGYT
j_gene: TRBJ2-7; v_gene: TRBV2; CDR3aa: ASSEAPVGEQY
j_gene: TRBJ1-5; v_gene: TRBV2; CDR3aa: ASSLQGIHQPQH
j_gene: TRBJ2-7; v_gene: TRBV27; CDR3aa: ASSPGKIRYEQY
j_gene: TRBJ1-4; v_gene: TRBV6-6; CDR3aa: ASSYDFNEKLF
j_gene: TRBJ1-2; v_gene: TRBV5-1; CDR3aa: ASSLGTGAFNYGYT
j_gene: TRBJ1-1; v_gene: TRBV5-4; CDR3aa: ASSLEQTGYEAF
j_gene: TRBJ2-2; v_gene: TRBV30; CDR3aa: AWSSYTGELF
j_gene: TRBJ1-1; v_gene: TRBV11-3; CDR3aa: ASSLGLNTEAF
j_gene: TRBJ1-2; v_gene: TRBV9; CDR3aa: ASSRTEGRYGYT
j_gene: TRBJ1-2; v_gene: TRBV7-2; CDR3aa: ASSAYRDYGYT
j_gene: TRBJ2-3; v_gene: TRBV6-5; CDR3aa: ASSYSTGRSTDTQY
j_gene: TRBJ1-2; v_gene: TRBV7-2; CDR3aa: ASSNDYYYGYT
j_gene: TRBJ1-1; v_gene: TRBV18; CDR3aa: ASSHKGVRGQNTEAF
j_gene: TRBJ1-1; v_gene: TRBV29-1; CDR3aa: SVFFPGVDTEAF
j_gene: TRBJ2-1; v_gene: TRBV6-1; CDR3aa: ASSALAGGPDEQF
j_gene: TRBJ2-7; v_gene: TRBV10-3; CDR3aa: AISRDGYEQY
j_gene: TRBJ2-3; v_gene: TRBV5-1; CDR3aa: ASSEGVSHDTQY
j_gene: TRBJ2-3; v_gene: TRBV7-9; CDR3aa: ASSLAGGGDTQY
j_gene: TRBJ2-5; v_gene: TRBV5-1; CDR3aa: ASSLTSGGETQY
j_gene: TRBJ2-5; v_gene: TRBV29-1; CDR3aa: SVGQGGSETQY
j_gene: TRBJ2-1; v_gene: TRBV19; CDR3aa: ASSILQGGSGRGNEQF
j_gene: TRBJ2-1; v_gene: TRBV9; CDR3aa: ASSPRGQGLGNEQF
j_gene: TRBJ2-1; v_gene: TRBV5-1; CDR3aa: ASREGDNNEQF
j_gene: TRBJ1-1; v_gene: TRBV5-1; CDR3aa: ASSASGTDWRIRPEAF
j_gene: TRBJ1-4; v_gene: TRBV2; CDR3aa: ASTPDEKLF
j_gene: TRBJ2-5; v_gene: TRBV5-4; CDR3aa: ASSLGQAQETQY
j_gene: TRBJ2-3; v_gene: TRBV5-1; CDR3aa: ASSLRLAGASSGTQY
j_gene: TRBJ2-1; v_gene: TRBV11-2; CDR3aa: ASSSLELAGVGNEQF
j_gene: TRBJ2-2; v_gene: TRBV28; CDR3aa: ASRPGTPGGELF
j_gene: TRBJ2-5; v_gene: TRBV19; CDR3aa: ASRRTSRETQY
j_gene: TRBJ2-2; v_gene: TRBV5-4; CDR3aa: ASSLNGGRAGELF
j_gene: TRBJ2-1; v_gene: TRBV6-5; CDR3aa: ASSHAGGKSNEQF
j_gene: TRBJ2-2; v_gene: TRBV27; CDR3aa: ASTNRGTGELF
j_gene: TRBJ2-7; v_gene: TRBV7-9; CDR3aa: ASSFTERGEQY
j_gene: TRBJ1-5; v_gene: TRBV30; CDR3aa: AWSVQTGGQPQH
j_gene: TRBJ2-2; v_gene: TRBV10-2; CDR3aa: ASSETQGNTGELF
j_gene: TRBJ2-5; v_gene: TRBV2; CDR3aa: ASSEVLETQY
j_gene: TRBJ2-7; v_gene: TRBV30; CDR3aa: AWSVGAQSSYEQY
j_gene: TRBJ1-1; v_gene: TRBV28; CDR3aa: ASRAQRRGGEAF
j_gene: TRBJ2-7; v_gene: TRBV6-4; CDR3aa: ASSGLVYEQY
j_gene: TRBJ2-3; v_gene: TRBV10-3; CDR3aa: AISGWVGQSGTDTQY
j_gene: TRBJ2-7; v_gene: TRBV6-1; CDR3aa: ASKEYRGAYEQY
j_gene: TRBJ2-5; v_gene: TRBV5-6; CDR3aa: ASSLGGRGVQETQY
j_gene: TRBJ2-3; v_gene: TRBV9; CDR3aa: ASSGIALDTQY
j_gene: TRBJ2-2; v_gene: TRBV9; CDR3aa: ASSVATRARAGELF
j_gene: TRBJ1-4; v_gene: TRBV4-1; CDR3aa: ASSQLKGAREKLF
j_gene: TRBJ2-5; v_gene: TRBV10-3; CDR3aa: AISEASGRVGETQY
j_gene: TRBJ2-3; v_gene: TRBV7-3; CDR3aa: ASSSYPTSGGTDTQY
j_gene: TRBJ1-5; v_gene: TRBV7-9; CDR3aa: ASSLHSNQPQH
j_gene: TRBJ2-2; v_gene: TRBV7-8; CDR3aa: ASSFRERGNTGELF